Below, 27 T cell receptor beta chains from the same sample are listed, as sequenced in a study of CD8 T cells in ankylosing spondylitis. The study's findings and limits: What appeared characteristic of ankylosing spondylitis blood was a TCR beta motif of 7 or 8 highly homologous variants.

These receptors are not linked to any known antigen. TCRdb re-derived calls from the 5' RACE reads in MiXCR, one entry per CDR3 protein. The sample includes more than 400,000 distinct CDR3 sequences, approximately 5% seen only once; the top ten take 3% to 4.5%. Sequencing was carried out using blood, either unsorted or a sorted T cell fraction (not recorded which). The receptors come from a male donor with ankylosing spondylitis.

This clonotype was detected ten times or more. The chain is built from TRBV20-1 and TRBJ1-1; TRBD1 matches 7 bases. The germline V gene has CDR1 DFQATT and CDR2 SNEGSKA (reference sequence). The CDR3 runs to 16 residues. Trimming removed 0 bases from V and 3 bases from J; junction bases left unmatched: 10. The CDR3, as DNA: TGCAGTGCTAGAGATCTCAACAGGGGCAGAGACACTGAAGCTTTCTTT. Amino acid sequence: CSARDLNRGRDTEAFF.

This clonotype showed up many times. The chain links TRBV20-1 to TRBJ1-5; D gene uncertain. Per the germline V gene, CDR1 is DFQATT and CDR2 is SNEGSKA (reference sequence). V lost 3 bases and J 2 bases, leaving 14 bases between the germline ends. The CDR3 spans 15 residues. The CDR3 protein is CSASGGTGGNQPQHF. The CDR3 region has the DNA TGCAGTGCTAGTGGAGGCACCGGAGGCAATCAGCCCCAGCATTTT.

This clonotype was observed at least ten times. The genes are TRBV10-3 and TRBJ2-3; D gene uncertain. The CDR3 runs 11 residues. Germline V gives CDR1 ENHRY, CDR2 SYGVKD. Trimming shortened V by 8 bases and J by 4 bases, and 7 bases separated the two germline ends. CDR3: CAIADADTQYF. The CDR3 bases are TGTGCCATCGCCGACGCAGATACGCAGTATTTT.

This clonotype was detected many times. V gene TRBV7-3 combines with J gene TRBJ1-1; D gene ambiguous. The CDR3 length is 14 residues. CDR1 is SGHTA and CDR2 is FQGTGA in the germline V gene. The V end was cut by 4 bases, the J end by 4 bases, with 13 bases between. The CDR3 is CASSSGSRITEAFF. The CDR3 DNA reads as TGTGCCAGCAGCTCCGGCTCACGGATCACTGAAGCTTTCTTT. Looking up the rest from reference TRBV7-3 and TRBJ1-1 gives the full variable domain: GAGVSQTPSNKVTEKGKYVELRCDPISGHTALYWYRQSLGQGPEFLIYFQGTGAADDSGLPNDRFFAVRPEGSVSTLKIQRTERGDSAVYLCASSSGSRITEAFFGQGTRLTVV.

This clonotype was seen many times. V and J are TRBV28 and TRBJ2-7; TRBD2 aligns across 10 bases. Germline-derived CDR1 and CDR2 are MDHEN and SYDVKM. This CDR3 is 19 amino acids long. V gave up 5 bases and J gave up 1 base; unmatched junction bases: 17. CDR3 amino acids: CASSHSSGSWVPYSYEQYF. CDR3 bases: TGTGCCAGCAGTCATTCTAGCGGGAGTTGGGTACCGTATTCCTACGAGCAGTACTTC.

This clonotype was recorded many times. The chain couples TRBV6-5 to TRBJ2-7, with 13 bases fitting TRBD2. The V and J ends lost 6 bases and 2 bases, in that order; junction bases with no gene match: 4. Germline-derived CDR1 and CDR2 are MNHEY and SVGAGI. The CDR3 extends over 15 amino acids. CDR3 loop: CASRLTSGGAYEQYF. The DNA for the CDR3 is TGTGCCAGCAGGTTAACTAGCGGGGGGGCCTACGAGCAGTACTTC.

This clonotype appeared many times. The chain recombines TRBV10-3 with TRBJ1-5; maybe TRBD1 (5 bases). This CDR3 has 15 residues. Germline values: CDR1 ENHRY, CDR2 SYGVKD. Trimming cost V 6 bases and J 3 bases, with 15 bases left between them. In DNA, the CDR3 is TGTGCCATCAGCTGGGACGGAACCCTCAATCAGCCCCAGCATTTT. This translates into CAISWDGTLNQPQHF.

This clonotype was detected ten times or more. The rearrangement joins TRBV7-9 to TRBJ2-3; a possible D gene is TRBD1 (5 bases). The CDR3 consists of 17 residues. The V gene's germline CDR1 is SEHNR and CDR2 FQNEAQ (reference sequence). The germline V and J ends were trimmed by 5 bases and 5 bases, with 23 bases remaining between them. In DNA, the CDR3 is TGTGCCAGCAGCCCCAAGGTCCTAGGGGTTGCCGGAGATACGCAGTATTTT. It is translated as CASSPKVLGVAGDTQYF.

Ten or more counts support this clonotype. V usage is TRBV29-1 and J usage is TRBJ2-7; D gene uncertain. Germline CDR1 SQVTM, CDR2 ANQGSEA. This CDR3 comprises 13 residues. V was cut by 2 bases and J by 5 bases, with 13 bases left in between. As DNA, the CDR3 is TGCAGCGTTGAAAATTTTGTTGGTAACGAGCAGTACTTC. It codes for CSVENFVGNEQYF.

This clonotype was seen many times. The CDR3 sequence: CASSWQGAVGELFF. The CDR3 DNA follows: TGTGCCAGCAGTTGGCAAGGGGCTGTCGGGGAGCTGTTTTTT. The chain employs TRBV12-3 or TRBV12-4 and TRBJ2-2, with D possibly TRBD1 on 5 matching bases. The CDR3 has 14 amino acids. V lost 4 bases to trimming and J lost 7 bases, with 13 bases between them.

This clonotype was detected ten times or more. V gene TRBV5-6 combines with J gene TRBJ1-4; a possible D gene is TRBD1 (6 bases). V shed 3 bases and J shed 3 bases, with 9 bases lying between them. In germline, CDR1 is SGHDT, CDR2 YYEEEE. CDR3 length equals 14 residues. The CDR3 protein is CASSSGTSNEKLFF. The CDR3 DNA is TGTGCCAGCAGCTCTGGGACATCTAATGAAAAACTGTTTTTT.

This clonotype occurred many times. The genes are TRBV20-1 and TRBJ2-3, with TRBD2 identical over 11 bases. V lost 6 bases, J lost 0 bases, and 8 bases stayed unmatched. The CDR3 extends over 16 amino acids. Germline values: CDR1 DFQATT, CDR2 SNEGSKA (reference sequence). The CDR3, as DNA: TGCAGTGCCATACTAGCGGGGGTCGTAAGCACAGATACGCAGTATTTT. Its translation: CSAILAGVVSTDTQYF.

This clonotype was recorded many times. The chain recombines TRBV4-1 with TRBJ2-1; 10 nucleotides match TRBD2. The CDR3 spans 17 residues. The germline gives CDR1 MGHRA, CDR2 YSYEKL. Trimming took 3 bases from V and 1 from J; bases not matched to a gene: 6. CDR3 in DNA: TGCGCCAGCAGCCAGGCTAGCGGGAGAGTATCCTACAATGAGCAGTTCTTC. This gives the protein CASSQASGRVSYNEQFF.

At least ten counts were recorded for this clonotype. J is TRBJ2-7 and V is TRBV20-1; tentative D call: TRBD1 (5 bases). Per germline, CDR1 DFQATT and CDR2 SNEGSKA (reference sequence). The germline V and J ends were trimmed by 3 bases and 5 bases, with 11 bases remaining between them. This CDR3 region has 12 residues. CDR3 sequence reads: CSASGRVNEQYF. CDR3 sequence (DNA): TGCAGTGCTAGCGGCAGGGTGAACGAGCAGTACTTC.

Ten or more counts support this clonotype. The gene calls are TRBV5-8 and TRBJ1-2; 9 positions match TRBD1. V trimming: 6 bases; J trimming: 7 bases; junction bases outside the gene matches: 10. The CDR3 loop spans 14 amino acids. Germline CDR1 SGHTS, CDR2 YDEGEE. The CDR3 loop is CASTRRDRDLGYTF. The CDR3 nucleotides read TGTGCCAGCACCCGACGGGACAGGGACCTTGGCTACACCTTC.

The chain combines TRBV3-1 with TRBJ2-3, with no clear D. Germline CDR1 LGHDT, CDR2 YNNKEL (reference sequence). V lost 2 bases and J 1 base, leaving 19 bases between the germline ends. The CDR3 is 18 amino acids. The CDR3 here is CASSQFRSGALGTDTQYF. CDR3 nucleotide sequence: TGTGCCAGCAGCCAATTTAGGTCGGGCGCCCTCGGCACAGATACGCAGTATTTT.

This clonotype was seen a handful of times. The chain combines TRBV15 with TRBJ1-1, with D perhaps matching TRBD1 (5 bases). This CDR3 has 14 residues. With 5 bases removed from V and 1 base from J, the gap between germline ends came to 11 bases. Germline lookup yields CDR1 LNHNV and CDR2 YYDKDF (reference sequence). The CDR3 here is CATSPGDPNTEAFF. The DNA of the CDR3 is TGTGCCACCAGCCCGGGGGACCCGAACACTGAAGCTTTCTTT.

This clonotype was counted many times. The rearrangement joins TRBV5-6 to TRBJ1-3, with 7 bases lining up with TRBD1. The germline gives CDR1 SGHDT, CDR2 YYEEEE. There are 15 residues in the CDR3. Losses at the gene ends were 4 bases for V and 7 bases for J; bases not matched to a gene: 11. In DNA, the CDR3 is TGTGCCAGCAGCACGACAGGGAAGGAGTGGAACACCATATATTTT. Its translation is CASSTTGKEWNTIYF.

Many counts were recorded for this clonotype. V and J are TRBV12-3 or TRBV12-4 and TRBJ1-6; unclear D gene. V gave up 3 bases and J gave up 6 bases, with 3 bases separating them. This CDR3 spans 12 amino acids. The CDR3 nucleotides read TGTGCCAGCAGTTTGGGTAATTCACCCCTCCACTTT. It specifies CASSLGNSPLHF.

The rearrangement uses TRBV7-2 and TRBJ1-3; no clear D gene. This CDR3 region has 11 residues. The V gene lost 7 bases and the J gene lost 7 bases, with 8 bases spanning the gap. The V gene's germline CDR1 is SGHTA and CDR2 FQGNSA. The chain's CDR3 is CASIRRNTIYF. The CDR3 coding sequence is TGTGCCAGCATCCGCCGGAACACCATATATTTT. The whole variable domain, filled in from reference TRBV7-2 and TRBJ1-3, reads GAGVSQSPSNKVTEKGKDVELRCDPISGHTALYWYRQSLGQGLEFLIYFQGNSAPDKSGLPSDRFSAERTGGSVSTLTIQRTQQEDSAVYLCASIRRNTIYFGEGSWLTVV.

This clonotype was detected ten times or more. The V call is TRBV27, the J call TRBJ1-2, with 8 bases fitting TRBD1. The CDR3 contains 17 residues. Per germline, CDR1 MNHEY and CDR2 SMNVEV (reference sequence). Trimming took 5 bases from V and 4 from J; bases not matched to a gene: 15. CDR3 in DNA: TGTGCCAGCAGTCCCTGGGACAGGCACTACAGGGGCTATGGCTACACCTTC. It is translated as CASSPWDRHYRGYGYTF.

This clonotype has just a few counts. Here the CDR3 DNA reads TGTGCCAGCAGCCAAGTCAGCACTTTCGGACTAGCTACGAAGCAGTACTTC. Translating it yields CASSQVSTFGLATKQYF. V and J are TRBV3-1 and TRBJ2-7, with 8 bases that match TRBD2. The CDR3 contains 17 residues. In germline, CDR1 is LGHDT, CDR2 YNNKEL (reference sequence). V dropped 1 base and J dropped 8; count of bases not matched to a gene: 16.

The V and J genes are TRBV6-2 or TRBV6-3 and TRBJ2-2; D ambiguous. This CDR3 has 13 amino acids. Germline-derived CDR1 and CDR2 are MNHEY and SVGEGT. Trimming left V 7 bases short and J 3 bases short, with 9 bases between. Here the CDR3 reads CASKALDTGELFF. The CDR3 bases are TGTGCCAGCAAGGCCCTCGACACCGGGGAGCTGTTTTTT.

This clonotype was observed at least ten times. The rearrangement links TRBV5-1 to TRBJ2-3; weak D call: TRBD2 (6 bases). The germline CDR1 and CDR2 sequences are SGHRS and YFSETQ. The CDR3 spans 14 residues. V lost 4 bases, J lost 9 bases, and 18 bases lay in between. The CDR3 coding sequence is TGCGCCAGCAGCCCGGTCGGCGGGCGGGACACGCAGTATTTT. This encodes CASSPVGGRDTQYF.

The V call is TRBV5-1, the J call TRBJ2-2, with TRBD1 matching 8 bases. Germline V gene lookup returns CDR1 SGHRS and CDR2 YFSETQ. The junction had 7 bases not matched to a gene; V was cut back by 0 bases and J by 6 bases. This CDR3 comprises 16 residues. CDR3 nucleotide sequence: TGCGCCAGCAGCTTGGTGGCAGGGGGCTTCGCCGGGGAGCTGTTTTTT. Its protein is CASSLVAGGFAGELFF.

This clonotype was seen repeatedly, ten times or more. The rearrangement links TRBV7-2 to TRBJ2-4; 11 positions agree with TRBD2. The V and J ends lost 3 bases and 4 bases, in that order; junction bases with no gene match: 2. The CDR3 totals 15 residues. In germline, CDR1 is SGHTA, CDR2 FQGNSA. CDR3 loop: CASSLGLAAKNIQYF. CDR3 coding DNA: TGTGCCAGCAGCTTGGGACTAGCGGCTAAAAACATTCAGTACTTC.

This clonotype was seen ten or more times. The rearrangement uses TRBV5-6 and TRBJ2-3; no definite D call. Looked up from germline, CDR1 is SGHDT and CDR2 is YYEEEE. The germline V and J ends were trimmed by 0 bases and 6 bases, with 8 bases remaining between them. The CDR3 runs 13 residues. The DNA of the CDR3 is TGTGCCAGCAGCTTGGAAGATCGGGATACGCAGTATTTT. As protein: CASSLEDRDTQYF.